These T cell receptor beta chains were read from a single sample in a study of Ad26.COV2.S vaccination and SARS-CoV-2 variants. The repertoire was sequenced with immunoSEQ multiplex PCR; TCRdb's copy has only in-frame clones and lacks some. The sample consists of 350,000 to 500,000 clones, 80% to 90% of them appearing once. This material consisted of peripheral blood, taken in a trial of Ad26.COV2.S vaccine versus placebo. Source of these receptors: a person aged 18-60 years who received the Ad26.COV2.S COVID-19 vaccine or a placebo. The CDR3 runs from the conserved cysteine through the conserved F or W. D genes are given only for firm matches. Size is omitted from some rows. Given values are once, few, many or a class for expanded clones.

15	TRBV19	TRBJ1-3	-	-	TGTGCCAGTAGATCCCAGGGAATCTCTGGAAACACCATATATTTT	CASRSQGISGNTIYF
16	TRBV7-9	TRBJ1-2	-	TRBD1	TGTGCCAGCAGCTTAATGGCAGGGGGCAGTTCGAGTGGCTACACCTTC	CASSLMAGGSSSGYTF
18	TRBV10-3	TRBJ2-1	-	-	TGTGCCATCAGTGATTCTCAGGGAGGGGGCAGCTCCTACAATGAGCAGTTCTTC	CAISDSQGGGSSYNEQFF
13	TRBV11-3	TRBJ2-1	-	-	TGTGCCAGCAGCTTAGTTCTCTACAATGAGCAGTTCTTC	CASSLVLYNEQFF
15	TRBV19	TRBJ1-5	-	-	TGTGCCTGCGGGCGGGCCAGACCTAGCAATCAGCCCCAGCATTTT	CACGRARPSNQPQHF
15	TRBV6-1	TRBJ2-1	-	TRBD2	TGTGCCAGCAGTAGGACTAGCGGGGGGGTAAATGAGCAGTTCTTC	CASSRTSGGVNEQFF
14	TRBV4-1	TRBJ2-2	-	TRBD2	TGCGCCAGCAGCGCCGGGAGGGCAACCGGGGAGCTGTTTTTT	CASSAGRATGELFF
15	TRBV28	TRBJ1-3	-	-	TGTGCCAGCAGTTTATGGACGGGGTCTGGAAACACCATATATTTT	CASSLWTGSGNTIYF
12	TRBV28	TRBJ1-4	-	-	TGTGCCAGCAGTCGAATGGGGGAAAAACTGTTTTTT	CASSRMGEKLFF
14	TRBV7-9	TRBJ1-2	-	-	TGTGCCAGCAGCTTCATCCAGGCCCCCTATGGCTACACCTTC	CASSFIQAPYGYTF
16	TRBV4-3	TRBJ2-2	-	-	TGCGCCAGCAGCCAAGATTTGAGCGGATACACCGGGGAGCTGTTTTTT	CASSQDLSGYTGELFF
12	TRBV28	TRBJ1-2	-	-	TGTGCCAGCAGTTTATATCTCTATGGCTACACCTTC	CASSLYLYGYTF
15	TRBV9	TRBJ1-1	-	TRBD1	TGTGCCAGCAGCGTCTTCGGACAGGGGGACACTGAAGCTTTCTTT	CASSVFGQGDTEAFF
13	TRBV11-1	TRBJ1-2	-	-	TGTGCCAGCAGCCTAGACAGGAACTATGGCTACACCTTC	CASSLDRNYGYTF
16	TRBV6-1	TRBJ1-5	many	-	TGTGCCAGCAGTGAAAGTCCAGGGGATAGCAATCAGCCCCAGCATTTT	CASSESPGDSNQPQHF
14	TRBV5-5	TRBJ1-2	-	TRBD1	TGTGCCAGCAGCTCGACAGGGGGGGACTATGGCTACACCTTC	CASSSTGGDYGYTF
17	TRBV9	TRBJ2-5	-	-	TGTGCCAGCAGCGCTCACACTCCGGGGGCTAGCGCCGAGACCCAGTACTTC	CASSAHTPGASAETQYF
11	TRBV20-1	TRBJ1-2	-	-	TGCAGTGCTACCCTAAAACAAGGCTACACCTTC	CSATLKQGYTF
15	TRBV10-3	TRBJ2-1	-	-	TGTGCCATCAGTGGGTATGGGGGGGCAGGCAATGAGCAGTTCTTC	CAISGYGGAGNEQFF
15	TRBV18	TRBJ2-5	-	TRBD1	TGTGCCAGCTCACCGACGGACAGGGGACAAGAGACCCAGTACTTC	CASSPTDRGQETQYF
13	TRBV7-9	TRBJ1-1	-	-	TGTGCCACCTCGTGGGGGTTTGATACTGAAGCTTTCTTT	CATSWGFDTEAFF
13	TRBV7-8	TRBJ2-5	-	-	TGTGCCAGCAGCTTAGACGGAGAAGAGACCCAGTACTTC	CASSLDGEETQYF
14	TRBV2	TRBJ1-1	-	TRBD1	TGTGCCACCAGCTACACAGGGGCGAGCACTGAAGCTTTCTTT	CATSYTGASTEAFF
15	TRBV19	TRBJ2-1	-	-	TGTGCCAGTACCAGCTCCTCGACGCCGTACAATGAGCAGTTCTTC	CASTSSSTPYNEQFF